This TCR beta chain was documented in a study of early T cells in non-severe SARS-CoV-2 infection (dated by TCRdb to about 2021). Some background on the complete study: Bulk RNA from unsorted whole blood was used for TCR sequencing, so alpha and beta chains could not be paired. Findings and caveats that apply to the study as a whole: VDJdb matching was skewed toward anti-spike CD8 responses and likely underestimated virus-specific expansions, missing private and CD4 specificities.

A case-control design nested within a healthcare worker cohort in London, UK, was used, with weekly nasopharyngeal swab PCR tests and blood sampling performed. Healthcare workers were enrolled in the week of the UK lockdown, from 23 to 31 March 2020, and were followed every week for up to roughly 15 weeks. Libraries came from 5' RACE. Sequencing was carried out with a NextSeq 500. In the TCR library protocol, unique molecular identifiers were attached to individual cDNA molecules to correct for PCR bias and sequencing error. Both TCR alpha and beta chains were sequenced, and tight co-correlation was observed between alpha and beta sequence abundances in each sample. From the authors' description of their analysis: Decombinator V4 was used to perform V gene, J gene and CDR3 annotation of TCR sequences. TCRs were defined as expanded if a significant change between any two time points was detected under a Poisson model with p below 0.0001. Abundances of TCRs were expressed as counts per million after normalisation to the total number of TCRs sequenced in each sample. MAIT TCRs were defined by TRAV1-2 paired with TRAJ12, TRAJ20 or TRAJ33, and iNKT TCRs by TRAV10 paired with TRAJ18. VDJdb, accessed 1 November 2021, was searched for CMV, EBV and SARS-CoV-2 annotated TCRs, excluding TCRs annotated for multiple antigens. The public reads were quality trimmed at Q25 with fastp and then assembled into clones with MiXCR by TCRdb, keeping productive beta chains. Duplicate CDR3 protein sequences are folded into a single record with the most common DNA and genes. TCRdb assigned the V and J calls; the authors' analysis was not used. Within this sample are around 63,000 distinct CDR3 sequences, with approximately 13% of them counted one time only. Approximately 4.8% of the sample lies in the top ten.

At the junction V is shortened by 7 bases and J by 3 bases, with 14 bases in between. Taken from the germline V gene, the CDR1 and CDR2 loops are SQVTM and ANQGSEA. The CDR3 numbers 13 residues from cysteine through phenylalanine. The CDR3 DNA has 39 bases and is translated from base 1. This clonotype has a count of ten or more. Its antigen remains unidentified. No quality values exist for individual bases; no much larger clone is one base distant. The chain employs TRBV29-1 and TRBJ2-3; a tentative D call is TRBD1 (7 bases match). Sequenced material: whole blood. The sequence was collected from an adult who was a healthcare worker with PCR-confirmed SARS-CoV-2 infection or an uninfected control (not recorded which). CDR3 sequence: CSASRGETDTQYF. The DNA sequence follows: TGCAGCGCCAGCAGGGGGGAGACAGATACGCAGTATTTT.